This T cell receptor (beta chain) came from a study of blood T cell repertoires in COVID-19. Study in general: Acute and convalescent COVID-19 samples came from the United States, Italy and Spain.

There are 11 residues in the CDR3. Per the germline V gene, CDR1 is SGHRS and CDR2 is YFSETQ. V lost 2 bases, J lost 14 bases, and 11 bases lay in between. Authors' analysis steps: Amplification from reference gene primers served as the basis for estimated nucleated cell counts. Assay: immunoSEQ multiplex PCR; the TCRdb copy retains only in-frame clones and omits some. D and trimming were read from the DNA, whereas the V and J calls and clone size are those reported in that table. The sample contains under 130,000 clones, around nine tenths of which appear only once. This sequence originates from a human donor in a cohort sampled during active COVID-19. Sequencing input: peripheral blood. J is TRBJ2-1 and V is TRBV5-1, with D perhaps matching TRBD2 (6 bases). Here the CDR3 reads CASSFRGEEFF. CDR3 nucleotide sequence: TGCGCCAGCAGCTTCCGCGGGGAGGAGTTCTTC.